Listed below are T cell receptor beta chains from one sample, sequenced in a study of shared clonotypes between healthy human individuals. The protocol was immunoSEQ multiplex PCR, while the TCRdb copy is restricted to in-frame clones and leaves out a portion. The data contain 400,000 or so clones, around 96% of them singletons. Specimen: memory CD8+ T cells sorted from blood. These receptors came from a man in his thirties or forties in good health. CDR3s include the opening cysteine and the closing phenylalanine or tryptophan. D genes are given only for firm matches. Clone size is given for some rows only: seen once, a few or many times, or a class if the clone is expanded.

v_gene	d_gene	j_gene	abundance	CDR3nt	CDR3aa
TRBV28	.	TRBJ2-7	few	TGTGCCAGCAGTTTTTCCTACGAGCAGTACTTC	CASSFSYEQYF
TRBV5-4	TRBD1	TRBJ2-2	.	TGTGCCAGCAGACTAGGACAGGGGGCGAGCGGGACCAACACCGGGGAGCTGTTTTTT	CASRLGQGASGTNTGELFF
TRBV25-1	.	TRBJ1-2	.	TGTGCCAGCAGTGAATACGGGGGCTACACCTTC	CASSEYGGYTF
TRBV4-1	TRBD2	TRBJ2-7	.	TGCGCCAGCAGCCAACAAGGACTAGCGGGGTCCTACGAGCAGTACTTC	CASSQQGLAGSYEQYF
TRBV2	TRBD1	TRBJ1-1	.	TGTGCCAGCGGGGGCAGGGGGAGTCTTAGGACTGAAGCTTTCTTT	CASGGRGSLRTEAFF
TRBV29-1	TRBD2	TRBJ2-1	.	TGCAGCGTTGACGCGGGAGGTTACAATGAGCAGTTCTTC	CSVDAGGYNEQFF
TRBV5-1	TRBD2	TRBJ2-5	.	TGCGCCAGCAGCTTGGCCCAAGAAAAGACTAGCGGGAGCAAGACCCAGTACTTC	CASSLAQEKTSGSKTQYF
TRBV7-9	.	TRBJ2-5	.	TGTGCCAGCAGCCCTACGTCGGAGACCCAGTACTTC	CASSPTSETQYF
TRBV5-4	.	TRBJ1-1	.	TGTGCCAGCAGCTTGGTCGTGGGGGCAGGGACTGAAGCTTTCTTT	CASSLVVGAGTEAFF
TRBV7-2	.	TRBJ2-4	.	TGTGCCAGCAGCTTAGGGGGGGAGAGGGTAAACATTCAGTACTTC	CASSLGGERVNIQYF